This T cell receptor beta chain was captured in a study of OX40 agonist ivuxolimab in advanced cancers. Clones were sequenced by immunoSEQ multiplex PCR, and TCRdb holds only the in-frame ones, with some missing. The table has more than 60,000 clones, roughly 84% seen once. This CDR3 has 17 amino acids. V was pared by 2 bases and J by 1 base, with 15 bases between. The V gene's germline CDR1 is MNHNS and CDR2 SASEGT. The starting material was CD4+ or CD8+ T cells sorted from blood, obtained in a trial of the OX40 agonist ivuxolimab. This chain joins TRBV6-1 and TRBJ2-4, with D tentatively TRBD1 (5 bases). The receptor was derived from an adult with an advanced solid tumor such as melanoma, head and neck, liver or kidney cancer. The CDR3 spells CASSEMGQGIAKNIQYF. In nucleotides, the CDR3 is TGTGCCAGCAGTGAAATGGGGCAGGGCATTGCCAAAAACATTCAGTACTTC.